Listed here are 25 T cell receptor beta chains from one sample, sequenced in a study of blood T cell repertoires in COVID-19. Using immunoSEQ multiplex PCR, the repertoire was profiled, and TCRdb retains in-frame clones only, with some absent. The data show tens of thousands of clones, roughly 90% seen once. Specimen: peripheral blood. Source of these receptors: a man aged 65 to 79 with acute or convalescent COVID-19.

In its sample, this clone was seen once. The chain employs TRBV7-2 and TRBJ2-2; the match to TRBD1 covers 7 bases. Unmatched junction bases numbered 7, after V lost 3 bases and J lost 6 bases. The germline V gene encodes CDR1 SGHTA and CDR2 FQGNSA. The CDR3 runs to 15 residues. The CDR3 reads CASSLRQGGPGELFF. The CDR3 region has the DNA TGTGCCAGCAGCTTGCGACAGGGTGGGCCCGGGGAGCTGTTTTTT.

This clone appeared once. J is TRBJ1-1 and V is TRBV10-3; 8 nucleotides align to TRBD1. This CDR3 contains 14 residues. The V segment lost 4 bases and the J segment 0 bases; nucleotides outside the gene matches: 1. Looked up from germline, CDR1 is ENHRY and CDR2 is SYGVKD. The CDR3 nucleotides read TGTGCCATCAGTGGACAGGGGATGAACACTGAAGCTTTCTTT. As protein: CAISGQGMNTEAFF.

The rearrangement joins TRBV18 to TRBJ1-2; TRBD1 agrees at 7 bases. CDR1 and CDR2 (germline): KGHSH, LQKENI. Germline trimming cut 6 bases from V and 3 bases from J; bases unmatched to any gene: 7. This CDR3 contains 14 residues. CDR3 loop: CASSPLTGDYGYTF. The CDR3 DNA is TGTGCCAGCTCTCCCCTTACAGGGGACTATGGCTACACCTTC. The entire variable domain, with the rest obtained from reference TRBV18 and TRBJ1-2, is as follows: NAGVMQNPRHLVRRRGQEARLRCSPMKGHSHVYWYRQLPEEGLKFMVYLQKENIIDESGMPKERFSAEFPKEGPSILRIQQVVRGDSAAYFCASSPLTGDYGYTFGSGTRLTVV.

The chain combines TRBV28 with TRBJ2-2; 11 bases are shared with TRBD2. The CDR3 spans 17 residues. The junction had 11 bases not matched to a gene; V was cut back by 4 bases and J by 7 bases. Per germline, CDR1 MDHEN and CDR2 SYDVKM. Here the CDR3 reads CASSSPRLAGGSGELFF. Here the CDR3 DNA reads TGTGCCAGCAGTTCCCCCCGGCTAGCGGGGGGAAGCGGGGAGCTGTTTTTT.

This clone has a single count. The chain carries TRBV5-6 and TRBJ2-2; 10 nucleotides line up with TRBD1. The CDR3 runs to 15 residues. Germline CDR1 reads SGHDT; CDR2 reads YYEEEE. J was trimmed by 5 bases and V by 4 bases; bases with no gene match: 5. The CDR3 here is CASSPDRGFTGELFF. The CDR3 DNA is TGTGCCAGCAGCCCGGACAGGGGGTTTACCGGGGAGCTGTTTTTT.

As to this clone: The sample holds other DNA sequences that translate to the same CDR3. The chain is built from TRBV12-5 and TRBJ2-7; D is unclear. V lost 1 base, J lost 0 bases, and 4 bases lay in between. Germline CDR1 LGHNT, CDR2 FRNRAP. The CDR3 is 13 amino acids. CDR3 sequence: CASGLDSSYEQYF. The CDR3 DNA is TGTGCTAGTGGTTTGGATAGCTCCTACGAGCAGTACTTC.

The CDR3, as DNA: TGTGCCAGCAGTGATGAGTTTTACTGGACTAGCGGGGGGAATGAGCAGTTCTTC. Translating it yields CASSDEFYWTSGGNEQFF. The rearrangement uses TRBV6-1 and TRBJ2-1, with 14 bases matching TRBD2. After removal of 3 bases from V and 7 bases from J, the junction contained 11 bases not matched to a gene. This CDR3 contains 18 residues. Germline CDR1 and CDR2: MNHNS and SASEGT.

The CDR3 is CASSLEGATGELFF. In nucleotides, the CDR3 is TGTGCCAGCAGCTTAGAGGGGGCCACCGGGGAGCTGTTTTTT. The chain couples TRBV11-3 to TRBJ2-2; D possibly corresponds to TRBD1 (6 bases). This CDR3 contains 14 residues. The germline gives CDR1 SGHNT, CDR2 YENEEA. The germline V and J ends were trimmed by 0 bases and 4 bases, with 6 bases remaining between them.

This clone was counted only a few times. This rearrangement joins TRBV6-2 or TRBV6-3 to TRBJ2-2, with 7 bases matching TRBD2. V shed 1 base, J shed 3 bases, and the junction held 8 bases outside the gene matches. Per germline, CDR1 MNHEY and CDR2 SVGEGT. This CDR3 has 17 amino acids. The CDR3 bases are TGTGCCAGCAGTTACTACCGACTAGCCCCCGACACCGGGGAGCTGTTTTTT. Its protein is CASSYYRLAPDTGELFF.

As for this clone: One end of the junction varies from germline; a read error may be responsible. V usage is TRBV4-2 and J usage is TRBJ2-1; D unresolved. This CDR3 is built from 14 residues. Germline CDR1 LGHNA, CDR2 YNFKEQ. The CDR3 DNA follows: TGTGCCAGCAGTCAAGGGCCGGAGCACAATGAGCAGTTCTTC. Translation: CASSQGPEHNEQFF.

This CDR3 reads CASSLNPRQKPPFF. CDR3 sequence (DNA): TGTGCCAGCAGTTTAAACCCCCGACAGAAACCCCCGTTCTTC. The chain joins TRBV27 to TRBJ2-1; tentatively, D is TRBD1 (5 bases). CDR1 and CDR2 (germline): MNHEY, SMNVEV (reference sequence). CDR3 length: 14 amino acids. V lost 2 bases and J lost 15, with 20 bases in between.

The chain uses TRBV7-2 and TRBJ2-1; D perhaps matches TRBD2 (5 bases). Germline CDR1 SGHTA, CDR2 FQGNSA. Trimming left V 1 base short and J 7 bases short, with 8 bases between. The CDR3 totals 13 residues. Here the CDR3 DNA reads TGTGCCAGCAGCTTAGGGCAGCGGAATGAGCAGTTCTTC. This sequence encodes CASSLGQRNEQFF.

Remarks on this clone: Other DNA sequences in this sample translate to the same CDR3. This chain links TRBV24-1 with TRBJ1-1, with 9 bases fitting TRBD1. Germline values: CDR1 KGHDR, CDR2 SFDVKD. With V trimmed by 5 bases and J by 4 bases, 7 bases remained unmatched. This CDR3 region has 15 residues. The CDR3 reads CATSAGTGRGTEAFF. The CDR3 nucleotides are TGTGCCACCAGTGCCGGGACAGGGAGGGGCACTGAAGCTTTCTTT.

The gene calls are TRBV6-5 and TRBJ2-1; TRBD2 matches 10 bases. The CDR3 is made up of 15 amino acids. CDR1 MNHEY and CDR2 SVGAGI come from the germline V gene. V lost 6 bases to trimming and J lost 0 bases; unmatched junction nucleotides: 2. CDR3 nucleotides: TGTGCCAGCAGAATAGCGGGGGGCTCCTACAATGAGCAGTTCTTC. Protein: CASRIAGGSYNEQFF.

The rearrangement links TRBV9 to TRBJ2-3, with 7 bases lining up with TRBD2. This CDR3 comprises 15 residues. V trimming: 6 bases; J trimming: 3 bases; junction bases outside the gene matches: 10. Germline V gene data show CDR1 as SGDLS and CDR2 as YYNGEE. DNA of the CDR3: TGTGCCAGCACCCAATCGGGGGGAGTGACAGATACGCAGTATTTT. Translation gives CASTQSGGVTDTQYF.

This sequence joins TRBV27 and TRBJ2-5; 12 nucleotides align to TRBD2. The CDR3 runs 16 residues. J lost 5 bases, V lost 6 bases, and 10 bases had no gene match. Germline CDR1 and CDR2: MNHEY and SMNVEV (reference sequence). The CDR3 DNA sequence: TGTGCCAGCAGCAACTGGACTAGCGGGGTTTATGAGACCCAGTACTTC. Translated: CASSNWTSGVYETQYF.

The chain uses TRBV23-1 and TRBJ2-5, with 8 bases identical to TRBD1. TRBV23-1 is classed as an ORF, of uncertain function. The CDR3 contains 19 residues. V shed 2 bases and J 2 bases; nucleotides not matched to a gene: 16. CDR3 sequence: CASSQPPRTGRSVQETQYF. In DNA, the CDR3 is TGCGCCAGCAGTCAACCCCCGAGGACAGGGCGAAGTGTACAAGAGACCCAGTACTTC.

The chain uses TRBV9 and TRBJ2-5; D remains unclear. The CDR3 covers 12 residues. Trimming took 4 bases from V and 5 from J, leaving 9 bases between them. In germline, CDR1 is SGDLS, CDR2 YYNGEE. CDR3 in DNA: TGTGCCAGCAGCTCAACCCGGGAGACCCAGTACTTC. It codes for CASSSTRETQYF.

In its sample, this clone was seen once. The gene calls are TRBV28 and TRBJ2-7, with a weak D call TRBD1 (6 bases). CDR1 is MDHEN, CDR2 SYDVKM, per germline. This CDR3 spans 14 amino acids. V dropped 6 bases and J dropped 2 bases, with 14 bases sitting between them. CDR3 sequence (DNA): TGTGCCAGCAGAACAGGGAGTTGGCCCTACGAGCAGTACTTC. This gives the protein CASRTGSWPYEQYF.

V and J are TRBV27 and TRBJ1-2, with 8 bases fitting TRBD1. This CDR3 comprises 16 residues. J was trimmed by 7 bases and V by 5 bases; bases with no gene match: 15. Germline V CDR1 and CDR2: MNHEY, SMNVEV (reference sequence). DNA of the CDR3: TGTGCCAGCAGTGAGGGCCTCGCAGGGGGCGCGCGTGGCTACACCTTC. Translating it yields CASSEGLAGGARGYTF.

The CDR3 DNA reads TGTGCCAGCAGCCCAATCCGGGGGGCGACTAATGAAAAACTGTTTTTT. The encoded protein is CASSPIRGATNEKLFF. This chain links TRBV11-2 with TRBJ1-4, with D possibly being TRBD1 (6 bases). The CDR3 is 16 amino acids. Germline V gene sequence: CDR1 SGHAT, CDR2 FQNNGV. The V gene lost 5 bases and the J gene lost 2 bases, with 15 bases spanning the gap. The full variable domain, with the rest looked up from reference TRBV11-2 and TRBJ1-4, is EAGVAQSPRYKIIEKRQSVAFWCNPISGHATLYWYQQILGQGPKLLIQFQNNGVVDDSQLPKDRFSAERLKGVDSTLKIQPAKLEDSAVYLCASSPIRGATNEKLFFGSGTQLSVL.

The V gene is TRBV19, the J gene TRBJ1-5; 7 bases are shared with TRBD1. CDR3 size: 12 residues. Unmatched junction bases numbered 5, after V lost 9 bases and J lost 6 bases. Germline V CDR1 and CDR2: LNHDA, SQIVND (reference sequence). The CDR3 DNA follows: TGTGCCAGCCGACAGGGAGGTCAGCCCCAGCATTTT. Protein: CASRQGGQPQHF.

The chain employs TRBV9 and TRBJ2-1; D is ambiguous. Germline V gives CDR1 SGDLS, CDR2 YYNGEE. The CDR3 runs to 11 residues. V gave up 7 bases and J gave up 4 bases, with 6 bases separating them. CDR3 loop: CASGAYNEQFF. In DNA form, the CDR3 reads TGTGCCAGCGGCGCTTACAATGAGCAGTTCTTC. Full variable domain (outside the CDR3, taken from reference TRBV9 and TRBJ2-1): DSGVTQTPKHLITATGQRVTLRCSPRSGDLSVYWYQQSLDQGLQFLIQYYNGEERAKGNILERFSAQQFPDLHSELNLSSLELGDSALYFCASGAYNEQFFGPGTRLTVL.

CDR3 sequence: CASSETSGTYNEQFF. In nucleotides, the CDR3 is TGTGCCAGCAGCGAGACTAGCGGGACCTACAATGAGCAGTTCTTC. This chain uses TRBV5-4 with TRBJ2-1; 11 nucleotides align to TRBD2. This CDR3 spans 15 amino acids. Germline V gene sequence: CDR1 SGHNT, CDR2 YYREEE (reference sequence). V lost 4 bases and J lost 2; bases outside the gene matches: 2.

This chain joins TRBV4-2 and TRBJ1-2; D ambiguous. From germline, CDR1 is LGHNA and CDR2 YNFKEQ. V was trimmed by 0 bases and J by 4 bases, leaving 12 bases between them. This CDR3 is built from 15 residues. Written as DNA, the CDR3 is TGTGCCAGCAGCCAAGATGCGGGGATGGGCTATGGCTACACCTTC. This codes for CASSQDAGMGYGYTF.